Listed below are T cell receptor beta chains from one sample, sequenced in a study of blood T cell repertoires in COVID-19. The table came from immunoSEQ multiplex PCR; TCRdb's copy has only in-frame clones and leaves some out. The sample holds 35,000 to 50,000 clones, about 88% seen once. Sequencing was carried out using peripheral blood. The receptors here all came from a human donor in a cohort sampled during active COVID-19. Each CDR3 is given with its conserved first and last residue. Each record gives: J gene, clone size, V gene, D gene, CDR3 protein, CDR3 DNA. D genes are given only for firm matches. Size values are once, few and many counts, or a class for expanded clones, and some rows have none.

TRBJ1-6 - TRBV15 - CATSPMGLRTVQHNSPLHF TGTGCCACCAGCCCCATGGGGTTGAGGACAGTCCAACACAATTCACCCCTCCACTTT
TRBJ2-2 - TRBV6-5 TRBD1 CASTPSQGSGELFF TGTGCCAGCACCCCTTCACAGGGGTCCGGGGAGCTGTTTTTT
TRBJ1-4 - TRBV12-5 TRBD1 CASGLVQTGHEKLFF TGTGCTAGTGGTTTGGTACAGACAGGGCATGAAAAACTGTTTTTT
TRBJ1-3 - TRBV2 TRBD1 CASSEEGASGNTIYF TGTGCCAGCAGTGAAGAGGGGGCTTCGGGAAACACCATATATTTT
TRBJ1-1 - TRBV19 TRBD1 CASSITGVTEAFF TGTGCCAGTAGTATTACAGGGGTGACTGAAGCTTTCTTT
TRBJ1-1 - TRBV19 TRBD1 CASSTDYRGGNTEAFF TGTGCCAGTAGTACGGATTACAGGGGAGGAAACACTGAAGCTTTCTTT
TRBJ2-7 - TRBV10-3 - CATSDSSYEQYF TGTGCCACATCGGACAGCTCCTACGAGCAGTACTTC
TRBJ1-1 - TRBV7-8 TRBD1 CASNSYRGRMNTEAFF TGTGCCAGCAACTCTTACAGGGGAAGGATGAACACTGAAGCTTTCTTT
TRBJ2-7 - TRBV6-5 TRBD2 CASSYSIAGAREQYF TGTGCCAGCAGTTACTCTATAGCGGGGGCCCGCGAGCAGTACTTC
TRBJ1-1 - TRBV5-6 - CASSLGLRGRNTEAFF TGTGCCAGCAGCTTGGGTCTGCGGGGAAGGAACACTGAAGCTTTCTTT
TRBJ1-5 - TRBV30 TRBD1 CAMNGGDRTQPQHF TGTGCCATGAATGGGGGGGACAGGACTCAGCCCCAGCATTTT
TRBJ1-1 - TRBV13 TRBD1 CASSLKRTGNTEAFF TGTGCCAGCAGCTTAAAGAGGACAGGGAACACTGAAGCTTTCTTT
TRBJ2-7 - TRBV2 TRBD1 CASSSDRLTGIEQYF TGTGCCAGCAGTTCCGACCGGTTGACAGGGATCGAGCAGTACTTC
TRBJ1-5 - TRBV24-1 - CATSDSRRVPQPQHF TGTGCCACCAGTGACTCAAGGAGGGTGCCTCAGCCCCAGCATTTT
TRBJ2-5 - TRBV19 - CASSPGRGMGGETQYF TGTGCCAGTAGTCCCGGGCGGGGAATGGGGGGAGAGACCCAGTACTTC
TRBJ1-1 - TRBV19 - CASSEQVFTEAFF TGTGCCAGTAGTGAACAGGTTTTTACTGAAGCTTTCTTT
TRBJ2-3 - TRBV24-1 TRBD2 CATKRGGGPTDTQYF TGTGCCACCAAGCGCGGGGGGGGACCCACAGATACGCAGTATTTT
TRBJ2-1 - TRBV12-3/TRBV12-4 - CASSPGMNNEQFF TGTGCCAGCAGTCCCGGGATGAACAATGAGCAGTTCTTC
TRBJ1-6 - TRBV15 - CATSRDPRDNSPLHF TGTGCCACCAGCAGAGATCCCAGGGATAATTCACCCCTCCACTTT
TRBJ1-1 - TRBV10-2 TRBD1 CASEGQGNTEAFF TGCGCCAGCGAGGGACAGGGTAACACTGAAGCTTTCTTT
TRBJ2-1 - TRBV11-2 TRBD1 CASTRPGQGNNGQFF TGTGCCAGCACGCGCCCGGGACAGGGAAACAATGGGCAGTTCTTC
TRBJ1-3 - TRBV6-5 - CASRRQLNSGNTIYF TGTGCCAGCAGACGACAGCTCAACTCTGGAAACACCATATATTTT
TRBJ2-7 - TRBV6-1 - CASSDGGAGVLYEQYF TGTGCCAGCAGTGACGGGGGCGCGGGGGTTCTCTACGAGCAGTACTTC
TRBJ2-7 - TRBV13 TRBD2 CASSFRGVTYEQYF TGTGCCAGCAGCTTCCGGGGGGTTACCTACGAGCAGTACTTC
TRBJ2-3 - TRBV30 - CAWKSSGGGFGTQYF TGTGCCTGGAAGTCTTCCGGGGGTGGTTTTGGTACGCAGTATTTT
TRBJ1-2 - TRBV5-1 - CASSAAPGHLNYGYTF TGCGCCAGCAGCGCGGCCCCGGGACACTTGAACTATGGCTACACCTTC
TRBJ1-1 - TRBV2 - CASDWAGKNEAFF TGTGCCAGCGATTGGGCAGGGAAAAATGAAGCTTTCTTT
TRBJ2-7 once TRBV19 TRBD2 CASMGLAGLGEQYF TGTGCCAGTATGGGACTAGCGGGGCTCGGGGAGCAGTACTTC
TRBJ2-5 - TRBV18 TRBD2 CASSPPERGRRETQYF TGTGCCAGCTCACCACCGGAGCGGGGCCGCCGGGAGACCCAGTACTTC
TRBJ1-5 - TRBV5-1 - CASSSTGNSNQPQHF TGCGCCAGCAGCTCCACAGGGAATAGCAATCAGCCCCAGCATTTT
TRBJ2-2 - TRBV4-2 - CASSQWGAGELFF TGTGCCAGCAGCCAATGGGGGGCCGGGGAGCTGTTTTTT
TRBJ2-3 - TRBV19 TRBD2 CASSATSGTADTQYF TGTGCCAGTAGTGCGACTAGCGGGACGGCAGATACGCAGTATTTT
TRBJ2-5 - TRBV2 - CASSRGGRETQYF TGTGCCAGCAGCAGAGGGGGACGAGAGACCCAGTACTTC
TRBJ2-1 - TRBV18 TRBD2 CASSPSPLAGDFF TGTGCCAGCTCACCATCCCCCCTAGCGGGGGACTTCTTC
TRBJ1-3 - TRBV7-6 TRBD1 CASSLPRTGGAGSVTIYF TGTGCCAGCAGCTTACCTAGGACAGGGGGCGCAGGTTCCGTCACCATATATTTT
TRBJ1-1 - TRBV13 TRBD1 CASSLAGGNTEAFF TGTGCCAGCAGCTTGGCAGGGGGGAACACTGAAGCTTTCTTT
TRBJ2-3 - TRBV9 TRBD2 CASETSGGTDTQYF TGTGCCAGCGAGACTAGCGGGGGCACAGATACGCAGTATTTT
TRBJ2-5 - TRBV21-1 - CASSKDPPSGGETQYF TGTGCCAGCAGCAAAGATCCCCCTAGCGGGGGAGAGACCCAGTACTTC
TRBJ2-3 - TRBV5-1 TRBD2 CASSYGTSGGYTDTQYF TGCGCCAGCAGCTACGGGACTAGCGGGGGGTACACAGATACGCAGTATTTT
TRBJ2-7 - TRBV19 TRBD1 CASSPAFRTGGSYEQYF TGTGCCAGTAGTCCAGCCTTCAGAACAGGGGGCTCCTACGAGCAGTACTTC
TRBJ2-1 - TRBV19 - CASSVVGTPHNEQFF TGTGCCAGTAGTGTTGTCGGGACACCCCACAATGAGCAGTTCTTC
TRBJ2-7 once TRBV18 - CASSTLEPYEQYF TGTGCCAGCTCAACCTTGGAGCCCTACGAGCAGTACTTC
TRBJ2-3 - TRBV4-2 TRBD2 CASSPTSGGTDTQYF TGTGCCAGCAGCCCCACTAGCGGGGGAACAGATACGCAGTATTTT
TRBJ2-3 - TRBV18 - CASSPSVGSGTDTQYF TGTGCCAGCTCACCAAGCGTAGGTTCCGGCACAGATACGCAGTATTTT
TRBJ1-2 once TRBV6-6 TRBD1 CASSYSGQGEVGYTF TGTGCCAGCAGTTACTCGGGACAGGGGGAGGTTGGCTACACCTTC
TRBJ1-2 - TRBV2 - CASSRDIGRGYTF TGTGCCAGCAGTAGGGACATCGGGCGGGGCTACACCTTC
TRBJ1-2 - TRBV7-8 - CASSAGAGANYGYTF TGTGCCAGCAGCGCCGGGGCGGGGGCGAACTATGGCTACACCTTC
TRBJ1-1 - TRBV15 - CATSRDRFGATEAFF TGTGCCACCAGCAGAGATCGGTTTGGGGCCACTGAAGCTTTCTTT
TRBJ2-3 few TRBV6-5 TRBD2 CASRASGGVTDTQYF TGTGCCAGCAGGGCTAGCGGGGGGGTAACAGATACGCAGTATTTT
TRBJ2-7 - TRBV5-1 - CASSRDAQAGVEQYF TGCGCCAGCAGCCGAGACGCCCAAGCAGGGGTCGAGCAGTACTTC
TRBJ1-2 - TRBV6-5 TRBD1 CASSPRDRGGYGYTF TGTGCCAGCAGTCCTCGGGACAGGGGTGGCTATGGCTACACCTTC
TRBJ2-5 - TRBV18 TRBD2 CASSSILAGGSQETQYF TGTGCCAGCTCATCCATTCTAGCGGGGGGTTCCCAAGAGACCCAGTACTTC